The clone carrying this TCR beta chain was counted ten times or more. The target antigen is unknown. If no ophthalmopathy progression occurred within 18 months, Graves' hyperthyroidism was stable. Thyroid ultrasound and orbital computed tomography, with clinical symptoms and serum thyroxine and TRAb, informed diagnoses. The CDR3 regions of TCR beta were amplified from RNA transcripts. In the first-round RT-PCR of the TCR CDR3, the HTBI primer set was used. TCRdb independently ran MiXCR on the multiplex PCR reads; one entry per CDR3 protein. The data show a few hundred thousand distinct CDR3 sequences, 46% seen once. This specimen belongs to a study of T cells in Graves' hyperthyroidism and ophthalmopathy. Study-wide points: Ophthalmopathy and stable hyperthyroidism were told apart by a 13 V-J model. Most thyroid-expanded clonotypes above 0.001 were also found in blood.

Material: peripheral blood or thyroid tissue (not recorded which). The clonotype comes from a woman aged 18-29 years with Graves' hyperthyroidism.

CDR3 region: CSGRTGGIQPQHF. The CDR3 coding sequence is TGCAGTGGCAGGACAGGCGGAATTCAGCCCCAGCATTTT. The J gene is TRBJ1-5, the V gene TRBV20-1; TRBD1 matches 7 bases. V lost 7 bases and J lost 6; bases outside the gene matches: 9. CDR1 DFQATT and CDR2 SNEGSKA come from the germline V gene (reference sequence). The CDR3 totals 13 residues.